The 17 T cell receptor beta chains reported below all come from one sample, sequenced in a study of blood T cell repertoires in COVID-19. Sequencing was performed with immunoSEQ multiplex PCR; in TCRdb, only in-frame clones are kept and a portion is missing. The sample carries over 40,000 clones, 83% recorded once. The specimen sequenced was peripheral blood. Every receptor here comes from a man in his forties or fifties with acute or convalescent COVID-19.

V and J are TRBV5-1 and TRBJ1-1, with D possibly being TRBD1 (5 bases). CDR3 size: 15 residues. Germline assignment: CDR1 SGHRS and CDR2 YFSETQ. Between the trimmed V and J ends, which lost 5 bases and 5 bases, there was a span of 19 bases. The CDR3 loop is CASRQSQESGTEAFF. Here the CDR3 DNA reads TGCGCCAGCAGACAGTCACAGGAATCCGGGACTGAAGCTTTCTTT.

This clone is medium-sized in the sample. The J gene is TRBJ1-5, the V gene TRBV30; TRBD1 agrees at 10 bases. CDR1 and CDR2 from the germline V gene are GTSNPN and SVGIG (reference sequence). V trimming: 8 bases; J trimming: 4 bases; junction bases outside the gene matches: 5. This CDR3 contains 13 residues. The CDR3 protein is CAGGQGKNQPQHF. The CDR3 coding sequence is TGTGCCGGGGGACAGGGGAAAAATCAGCCCCAGCATTTT.

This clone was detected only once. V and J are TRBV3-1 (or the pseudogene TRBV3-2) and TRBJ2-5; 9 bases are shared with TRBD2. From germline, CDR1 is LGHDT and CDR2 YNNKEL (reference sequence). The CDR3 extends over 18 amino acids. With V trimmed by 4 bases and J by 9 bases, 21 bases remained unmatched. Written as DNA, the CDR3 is TGTGCCAGCAGCCTCCTACAGACTAGCGGACCGCGGGCGGGGGCCCAGTACTTC. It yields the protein CASSLLQTSGPRAGAQYF.

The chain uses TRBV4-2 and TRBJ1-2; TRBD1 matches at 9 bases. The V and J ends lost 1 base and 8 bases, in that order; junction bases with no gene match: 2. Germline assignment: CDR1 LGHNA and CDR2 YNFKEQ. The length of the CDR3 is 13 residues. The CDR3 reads CASSQGTGVGYTF. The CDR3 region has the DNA TGTGCCAGCAGCCAAGGGACAGGGGTCGGCTACACCTTC.

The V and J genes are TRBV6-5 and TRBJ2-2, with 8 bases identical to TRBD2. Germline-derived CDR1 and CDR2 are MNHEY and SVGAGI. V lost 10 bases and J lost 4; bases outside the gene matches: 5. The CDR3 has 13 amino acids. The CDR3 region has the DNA TGTGCCATCGCCCGGGAGGGCACCGGGGAGCTGTTTTTT. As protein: CAIAREGTGELFF.

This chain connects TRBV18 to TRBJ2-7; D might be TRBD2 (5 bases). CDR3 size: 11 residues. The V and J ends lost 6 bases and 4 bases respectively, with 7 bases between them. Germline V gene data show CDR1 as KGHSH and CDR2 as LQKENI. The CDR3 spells CASSRGYEQYF. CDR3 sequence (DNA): TGTGCCAGCTCCCGGGGTTACGAGCAGTACTTC.

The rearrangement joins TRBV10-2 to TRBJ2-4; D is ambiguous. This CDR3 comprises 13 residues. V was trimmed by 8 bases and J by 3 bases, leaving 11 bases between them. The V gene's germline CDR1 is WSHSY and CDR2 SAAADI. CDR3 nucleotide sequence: TGCGCCAGCCGCCCGAACGGCAAAAACATTCAGTACTTC. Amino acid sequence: CASRPNGKNIQYF.

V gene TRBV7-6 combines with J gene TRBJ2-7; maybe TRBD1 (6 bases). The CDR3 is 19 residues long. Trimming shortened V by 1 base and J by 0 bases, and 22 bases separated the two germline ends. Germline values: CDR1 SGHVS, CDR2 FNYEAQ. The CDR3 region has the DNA TGTGCCAGCAGCTTAGTCCCGGACAATCGGCAGGGGCCCTCCTACGAGCAGTACTTC. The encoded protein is CASSLVPDNRQGPSYEQYF.

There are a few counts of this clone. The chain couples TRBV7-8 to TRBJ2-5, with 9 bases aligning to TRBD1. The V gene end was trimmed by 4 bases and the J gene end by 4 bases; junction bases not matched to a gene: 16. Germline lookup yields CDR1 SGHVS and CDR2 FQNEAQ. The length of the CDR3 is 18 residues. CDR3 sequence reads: CASSSFPGQGESSETQYF. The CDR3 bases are TGTGCCAGCAGCTCATTCCCGGGACAGGGAGAGTCGTCAGAGACCCAGTACTTC.

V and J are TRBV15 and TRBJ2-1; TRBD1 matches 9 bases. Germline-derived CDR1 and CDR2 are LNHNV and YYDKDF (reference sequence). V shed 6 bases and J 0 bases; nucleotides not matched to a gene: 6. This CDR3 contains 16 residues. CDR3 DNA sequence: TGTGCCACCAGGGCGGGACAGGGAGGCTCCTACAATGAGCAGTTCTTC. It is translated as CATRAGQGGSYNEQFF.

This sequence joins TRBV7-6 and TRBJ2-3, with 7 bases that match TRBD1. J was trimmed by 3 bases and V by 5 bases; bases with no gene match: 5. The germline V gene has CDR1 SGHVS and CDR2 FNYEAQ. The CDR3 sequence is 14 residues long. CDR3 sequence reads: CASSPGTATDTQYF. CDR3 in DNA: TGTGCCAGCAGCCCCGGGACAGCGACAGATACGCAGTATTTT. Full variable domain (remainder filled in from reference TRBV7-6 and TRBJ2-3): GAGVSQSPRYKVTKRGQDVALRCDPISGHVSLYWYRQALGQGPEFLTYFNYEAQQDKSGLPNDRFSAERPEGSISTLTIQRTEQRDSAMYRCASSPGTATDTQYFGPGTRLTVL.

CDR3 DNA: TGTGCCACCAGCAGAGATCCGAATGAGGAAAAACTGTTTTTT. It encodes CATSRDPNEEKLFF. J is TRBJ1-4 and V is TRBV15, with D unclear. The germline CDR1 and CDR2 sequences are LNHNV and YYDKDF (reference sequence). V gave up 0 bases and J gave up 8 bases, with 10 bases separating them. CDR3 length equals 14 residues. The full variable domain, its missing parts supplied by reference TRBV15 and TRBJ1-4, is DAMVIQNPRYQVTQFGKPVTLSCSQTLNHNVMYWYQQKSSQAPKLLFHYYDKDFNNEADTPDNFQSRRPNTSFCFLDIRSPGLGDTAMYLCATSRDPNEEKLFFGSGTQLSVL.

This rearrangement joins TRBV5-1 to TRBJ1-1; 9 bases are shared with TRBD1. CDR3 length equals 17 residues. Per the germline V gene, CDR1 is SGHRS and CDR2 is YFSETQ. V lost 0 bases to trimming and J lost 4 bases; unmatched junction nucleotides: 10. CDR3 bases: TGCGCCAGCAGCTTGGCAAGACAGGGGGAGGGTGGCACTGAAGCTTTCTTT. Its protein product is CASSLARQGEGGTEAFF. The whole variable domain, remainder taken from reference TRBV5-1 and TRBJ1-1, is KAGVTQTPRYLIKTRGQQVTLSCSPISGHRSVSWYQQTPGQGLQFLFEYFSETQRNKGNFPGRFSGRQFSNSRSEMNVSTLELGDSALYLCASSLARQGEGGTEAFFGQGTRLTVV.

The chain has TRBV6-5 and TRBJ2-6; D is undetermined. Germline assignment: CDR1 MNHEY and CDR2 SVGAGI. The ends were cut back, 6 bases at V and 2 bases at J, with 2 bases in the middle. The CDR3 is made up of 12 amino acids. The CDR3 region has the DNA TGTGCCAGCAGCACTGGGGCCAACGTCCTGACTTTC. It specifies CASSTGANVLTF.

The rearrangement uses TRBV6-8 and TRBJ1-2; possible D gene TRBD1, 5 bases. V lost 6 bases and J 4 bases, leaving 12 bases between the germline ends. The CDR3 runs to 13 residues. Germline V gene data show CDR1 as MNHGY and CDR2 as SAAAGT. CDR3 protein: CASSLGEFYGYTF. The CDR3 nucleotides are TGTGCCAGCAGCTTAGGGGAATTCTATGGCTACACCTTC.

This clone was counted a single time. The CDR3 spells CASAQSGQGTAETQYF. DNA of the CDR3: TGCGCCAGCGCACAATCGGGACAGGGGACGGCGGAGACCCAGTACTTC. The chain links TRBV5-1 to TRBJ2-5; 10 nucleotides align to TRBD1. V lost 7 bases to trimming and J lost 5 bases; unmatched junction nucleotides: 14. CDR3 size: 16 residues. Germline CDR1 is SGHRS and CDR2 is YFSETQ.

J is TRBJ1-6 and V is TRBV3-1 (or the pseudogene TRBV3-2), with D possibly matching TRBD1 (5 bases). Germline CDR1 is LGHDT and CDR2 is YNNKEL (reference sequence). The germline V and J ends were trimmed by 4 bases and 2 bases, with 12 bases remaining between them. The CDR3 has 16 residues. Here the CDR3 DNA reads TGTGCCAGCAGCCTGGTACGACAGACCTATAATTCACCCCTCCACTTT. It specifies CASSLVRQTYNSPLHF.